This T cell receptor beta chain is from a study of blood T cell repertoires in COVID-19. Whole-study context: The United States, Italy and Spain were the sources of the acute and convalescent COVID-19 samples. PBMCs, B-cell-depleted T cells, or T cells were the source of the cDNA or gDNA that made up the material.

From germline, CDR1 is DFQATT and CDR2 SNEGSKA (reference sequence). This CDR3 has 11 residues. Trimming cost V 6 bases and J 9 bases, with 11 bases left between them. The assay was immunoSEQ multiplex PCR, and TCRdb's table has in-frame clones only and misses some. Of just over 250,000 clones in the sample, about 90% are singletons; the top ten hold 9.5% to 13%. Seattle patients were enrolled while actively infected and followed longitudinally. The chain recombines TRBV20-1 with TRBJ2-2; tentatively, D is TRBD1 (5 bases). The sequence came from a woman between 70 and 85 years old with COVID-19, enrolled during active disease. Sequencing used peripheral blood. The CDR3 sequence is CSALTGRELFF. CDR3 nucleotide sequence: TGCAGTGCGCTCACAGGCCGGGAGCTGTTTTTT.